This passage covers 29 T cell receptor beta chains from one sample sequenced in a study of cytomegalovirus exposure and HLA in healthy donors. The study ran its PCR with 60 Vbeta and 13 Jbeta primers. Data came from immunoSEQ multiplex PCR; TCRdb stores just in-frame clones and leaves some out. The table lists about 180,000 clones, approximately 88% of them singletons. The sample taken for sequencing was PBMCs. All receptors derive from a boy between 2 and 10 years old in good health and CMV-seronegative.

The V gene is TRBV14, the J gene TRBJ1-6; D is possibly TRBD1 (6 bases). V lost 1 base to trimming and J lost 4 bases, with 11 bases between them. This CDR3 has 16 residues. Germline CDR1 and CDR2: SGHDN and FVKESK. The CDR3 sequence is CASSQAQGTYNSPLHF. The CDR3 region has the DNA TGTGCCAGCAGCCAAGCTCAGGGGACGTATAATTCACCCCTCCACTTT. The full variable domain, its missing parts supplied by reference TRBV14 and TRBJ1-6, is EAGVTQFPSHSVIEKGQTVTLRCDPISGHDNLYWYRRVMGKEIKFLLHFVKESKQDESGMPNNRFLAERTGGTYSTLKVQPAELEDSGVYFCASSQAQGTYNSPLHFGNGTRLTVT.

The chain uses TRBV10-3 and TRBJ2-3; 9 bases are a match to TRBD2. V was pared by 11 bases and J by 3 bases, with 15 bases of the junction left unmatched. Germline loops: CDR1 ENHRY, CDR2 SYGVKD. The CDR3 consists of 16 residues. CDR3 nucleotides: TGTGCCGCCTCATCAGGACGGGCGGGAGGGACAGATACGCAGTATTTT. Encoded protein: CAASSGRAGGTDTQYF.

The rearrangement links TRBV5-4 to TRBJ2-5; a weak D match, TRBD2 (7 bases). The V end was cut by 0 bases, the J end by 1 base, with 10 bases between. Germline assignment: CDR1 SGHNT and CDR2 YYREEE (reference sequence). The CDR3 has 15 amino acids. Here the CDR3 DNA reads TGTGCCAGCAGCTTGGGGGGGGGCCTCCAAGAGACCCAGTACTTC. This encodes CASSLGGGLQETQYF.

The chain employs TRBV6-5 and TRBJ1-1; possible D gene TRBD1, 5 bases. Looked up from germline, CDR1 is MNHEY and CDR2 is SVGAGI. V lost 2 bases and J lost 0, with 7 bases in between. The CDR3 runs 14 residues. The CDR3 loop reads CASSYDRLNTEAFF. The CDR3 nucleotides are TGTGCCAGCAGTTACGACAGATTGAACACTGAAGCTTTCTTT.

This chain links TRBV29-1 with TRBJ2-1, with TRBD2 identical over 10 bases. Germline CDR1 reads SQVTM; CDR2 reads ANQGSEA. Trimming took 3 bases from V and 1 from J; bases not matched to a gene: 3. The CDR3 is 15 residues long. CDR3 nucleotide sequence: TGCAGCGTTGAGGCTAGCGGGAGTTCCTACAATGAGCAGTTCTTC. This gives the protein CSVEASGSSYNEQFF.

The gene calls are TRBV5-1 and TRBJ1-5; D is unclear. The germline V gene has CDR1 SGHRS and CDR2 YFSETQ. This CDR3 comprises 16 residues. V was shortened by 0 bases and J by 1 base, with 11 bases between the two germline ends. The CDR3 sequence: CASSLEGGSSNQPQHF. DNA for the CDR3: TGCGCCAGCAGCTTGGAGGGCGGGTCGAGCAATCAGCCCCAGCATTTT.

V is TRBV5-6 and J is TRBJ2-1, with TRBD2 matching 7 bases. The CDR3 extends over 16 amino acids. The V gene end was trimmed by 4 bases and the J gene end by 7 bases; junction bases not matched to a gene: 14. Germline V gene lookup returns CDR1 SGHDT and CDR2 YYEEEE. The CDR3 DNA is TGTGCCAGCAGCGATTCTCTGGGGGGGACGAGAAATGAGCAGTTCTTC. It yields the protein CASSDSLGGTRNEQFF.

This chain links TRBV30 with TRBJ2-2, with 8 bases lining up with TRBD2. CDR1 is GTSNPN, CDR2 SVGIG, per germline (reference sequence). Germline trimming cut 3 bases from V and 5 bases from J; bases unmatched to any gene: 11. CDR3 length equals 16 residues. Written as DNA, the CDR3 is TGTGCCTGGAGGGCGTGGGCTAGCGGGTCAACCGGGGAGCTGTTTTTT. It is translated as CAWRAWASGSTGELFF.

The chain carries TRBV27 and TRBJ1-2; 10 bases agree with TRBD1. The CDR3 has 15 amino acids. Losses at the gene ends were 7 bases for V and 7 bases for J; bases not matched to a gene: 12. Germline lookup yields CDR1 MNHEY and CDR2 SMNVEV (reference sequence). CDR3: CASTQAGTGDVGYTF. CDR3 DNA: TGTGCCAGCACACAAGCCGGGACAGGGGATGTTGGCTACACCTTC.

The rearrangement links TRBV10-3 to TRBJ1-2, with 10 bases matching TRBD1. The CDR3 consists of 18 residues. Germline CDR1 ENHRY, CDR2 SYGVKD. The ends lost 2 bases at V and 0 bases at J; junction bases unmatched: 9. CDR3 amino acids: CAISEAGQGVRTNYGYTF. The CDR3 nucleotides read TGTGCCATCAGTGAGGCAGGACAGGGGGTGCGAACTAACTATGGCTACACCTTC.

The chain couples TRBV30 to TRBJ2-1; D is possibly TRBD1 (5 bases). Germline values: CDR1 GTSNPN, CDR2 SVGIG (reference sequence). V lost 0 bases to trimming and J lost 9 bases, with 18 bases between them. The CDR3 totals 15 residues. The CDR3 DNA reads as TGTGCCTGGAGTGTAAGGGGCCCTCAGCAGGGTGAGCAGTTCTTC. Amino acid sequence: CAWSVRGPQQGEQFF. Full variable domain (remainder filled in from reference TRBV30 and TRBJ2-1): SQTIHQWPATLVQPVGSPLSLECTVEGTSNPNLYWYRQAAGRGLQLLFYSVGIGQISSEVPQNLSASRPQDRQFILSSKKLLLSDSGFYLCAWSVRGPQQGEQFFGPGTRLTVL.

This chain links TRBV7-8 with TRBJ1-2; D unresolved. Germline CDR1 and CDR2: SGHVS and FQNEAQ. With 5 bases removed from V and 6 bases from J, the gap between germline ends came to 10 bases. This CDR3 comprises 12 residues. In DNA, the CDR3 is TGTGCCAGCAGCGTGGGCGGGAATGGCTACACCTTC. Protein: CASSVGGNGYTF.

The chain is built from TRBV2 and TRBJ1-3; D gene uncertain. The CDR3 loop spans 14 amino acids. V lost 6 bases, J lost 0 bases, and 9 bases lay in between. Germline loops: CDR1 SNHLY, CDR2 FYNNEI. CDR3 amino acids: CASSALLSGNTIYF. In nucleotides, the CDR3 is TGTGCCAGCAGCGCCTTACTCTCTGGAAACACCATATATTTT.

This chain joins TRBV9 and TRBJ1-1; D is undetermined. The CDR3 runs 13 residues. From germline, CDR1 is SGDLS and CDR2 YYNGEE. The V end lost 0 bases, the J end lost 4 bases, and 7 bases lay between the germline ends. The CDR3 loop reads CASSVGFSTEAFF. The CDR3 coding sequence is TGTGCCAGCAGCGTAGGTTTCTCCACTGAAGCTTTCTTT.

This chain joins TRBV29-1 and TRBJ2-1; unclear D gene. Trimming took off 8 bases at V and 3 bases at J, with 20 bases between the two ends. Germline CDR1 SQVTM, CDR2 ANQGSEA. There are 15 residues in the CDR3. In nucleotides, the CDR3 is TGCAGCTCGAACGGAGATGATAATTTCTACAATGAGCAGTTCTTC. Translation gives CSSNGDDNFYNEQFF.

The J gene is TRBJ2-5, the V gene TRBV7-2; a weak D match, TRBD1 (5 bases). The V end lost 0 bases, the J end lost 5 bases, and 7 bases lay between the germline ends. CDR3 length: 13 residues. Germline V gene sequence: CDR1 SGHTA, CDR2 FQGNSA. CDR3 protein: CASSLATVETQYF. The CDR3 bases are TGTGCCAGCAGCTTAGCGACAGTGGAGACCCAGTACTTC.

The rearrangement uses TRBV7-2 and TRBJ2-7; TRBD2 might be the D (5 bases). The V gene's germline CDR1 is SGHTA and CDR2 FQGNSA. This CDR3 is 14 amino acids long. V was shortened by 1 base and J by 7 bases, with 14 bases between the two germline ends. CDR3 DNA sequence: TGTGCCAGCAGCTTAGTACGGGGTACCGGGGAGCAGTACGTC. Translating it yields CASSLVRGTGEQYV.

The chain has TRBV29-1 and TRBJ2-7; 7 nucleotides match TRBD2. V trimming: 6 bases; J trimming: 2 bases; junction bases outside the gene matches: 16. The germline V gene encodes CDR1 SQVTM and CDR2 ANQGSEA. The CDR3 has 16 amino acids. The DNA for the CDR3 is TGCAGCGTATCGGGCGGGAGAAGGGACGGAGCCTACGAGCAGTACTTC. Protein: CSVSGGRRDGAYEQYF.

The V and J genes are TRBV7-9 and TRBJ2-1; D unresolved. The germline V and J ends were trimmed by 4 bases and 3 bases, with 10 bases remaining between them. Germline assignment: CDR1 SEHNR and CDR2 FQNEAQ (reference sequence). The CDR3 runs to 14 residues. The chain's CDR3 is CASSSPTGYNEQFF. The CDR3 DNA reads TGTGCCAGCAGCTCCCCGACGGGCTACAATGAGCAGTTCTTC.

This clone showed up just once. In DNA, the CDR3 is TGTGCCTGGAGTACTAGCGGGAGCCACGAGCAGTACTTC. It yields the protein CAWSTSGSHEQYF. The chain recombines TRBV30 with TRBJ2-7; 11 bases agree with TRBD2. Germline-derived CDR1 and CDR2 are GTSNPN and SVGIG (reference sequence). The CDR3 totals 13 residues. J lost 5 bases, V lost 2 bases, and 2 bases had no gene match. The complete variable domain, with remaining parts taken from reference TRBV30 and TRBJ2-7, reads SQTIHQWPATLVQPVGSPLSLECTVEGTSNPNLYWYRQAAGRGLQLLFYSVGIGQISSEVPQNLSASRPQDRQFILSSKKLLLSDSGFYLCAWSTSGSHEQYFGPGTRLTVT.

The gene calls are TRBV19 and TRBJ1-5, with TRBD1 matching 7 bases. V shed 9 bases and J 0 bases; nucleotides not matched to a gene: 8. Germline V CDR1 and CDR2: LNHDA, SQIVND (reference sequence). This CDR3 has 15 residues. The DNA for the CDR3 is TGTGCCAGCACCCCAGGGGGTGGTAGCAATCAGCCCCAGCATTTT. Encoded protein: CASTPGGGSNQPQHF.

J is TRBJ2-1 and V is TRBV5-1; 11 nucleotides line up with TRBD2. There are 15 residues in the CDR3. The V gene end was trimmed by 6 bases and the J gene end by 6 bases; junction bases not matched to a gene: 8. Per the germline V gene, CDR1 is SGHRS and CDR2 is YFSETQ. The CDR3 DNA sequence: TGCGCCAGCACCCTAACGGGACTAGCGGTCAATGAGCAGTTCTTC. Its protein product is CASTLTGLAVNEQFF.

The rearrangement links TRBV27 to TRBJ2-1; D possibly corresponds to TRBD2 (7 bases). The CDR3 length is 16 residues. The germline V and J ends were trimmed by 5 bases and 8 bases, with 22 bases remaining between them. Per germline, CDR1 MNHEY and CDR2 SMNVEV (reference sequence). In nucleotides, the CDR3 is TGTGCCAGCAGTCTCCTAGCGGAACCGGGACATTATGAGCAGTTCTTC. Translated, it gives CASSLLAEPGHYEQFF.

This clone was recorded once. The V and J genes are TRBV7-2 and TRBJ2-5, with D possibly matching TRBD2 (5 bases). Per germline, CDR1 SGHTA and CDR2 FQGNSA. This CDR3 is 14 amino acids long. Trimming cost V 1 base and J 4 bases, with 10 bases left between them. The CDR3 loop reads CASSLGGMGETQYF. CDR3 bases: TGTGCCAGCAGCTTAGGAGGGATGGGAGAGACCCAGTACTTC.

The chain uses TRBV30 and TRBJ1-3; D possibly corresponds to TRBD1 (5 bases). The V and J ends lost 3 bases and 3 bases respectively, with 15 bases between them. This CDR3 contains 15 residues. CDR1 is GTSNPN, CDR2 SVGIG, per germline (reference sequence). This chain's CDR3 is CAWSSGGGFGNTIYF. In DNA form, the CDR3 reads TGTGCCTGGAGCTCTGGCGGGGGTTTTGGAAACACCATATATTTT.

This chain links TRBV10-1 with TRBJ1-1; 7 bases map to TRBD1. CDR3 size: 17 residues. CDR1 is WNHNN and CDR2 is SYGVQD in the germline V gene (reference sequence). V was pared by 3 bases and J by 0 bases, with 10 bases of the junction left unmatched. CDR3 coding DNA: TGCGCCAGCAGTGAAGACAGGGTTGGAGGGGTGAACACTGAAGCTTTCTTT. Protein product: CASSEDRVGGVNTEAFF.

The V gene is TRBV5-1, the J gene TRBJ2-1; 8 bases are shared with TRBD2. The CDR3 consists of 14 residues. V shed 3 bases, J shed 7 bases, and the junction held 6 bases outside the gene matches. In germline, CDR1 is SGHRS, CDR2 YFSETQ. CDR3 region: CASSSSGSRNEQFF. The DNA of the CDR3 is TGCGCCAGCAGCTCAAGCGGGAGTCGAAATGAGCAGTTCTTC.

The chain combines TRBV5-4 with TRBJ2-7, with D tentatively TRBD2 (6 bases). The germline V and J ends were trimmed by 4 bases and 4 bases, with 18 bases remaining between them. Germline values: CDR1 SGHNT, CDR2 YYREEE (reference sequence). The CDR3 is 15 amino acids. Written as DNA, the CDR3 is TGTGCCAGCAGCCCCCTCGATGCGGGAATGTACGAGCAGTACTTC. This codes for CASSPLDAGMYEQYF.

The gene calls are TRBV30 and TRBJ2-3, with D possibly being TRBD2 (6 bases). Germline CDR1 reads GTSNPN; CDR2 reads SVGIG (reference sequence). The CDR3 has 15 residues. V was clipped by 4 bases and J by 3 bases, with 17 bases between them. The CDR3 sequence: CAWTYGGAGTDTQYF. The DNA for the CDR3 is TGTGCCTGGACATACGGAGGGGCTGGTACAGATACGCAGTATTTT.